The 12 T cell receptor beta chains presented below share a single source sample, sequenced in a study of OX40 agonist ivuxolimab in advanced cancers. Profiling relied on immunoSEQ multiplex PCR, and the TCRdb table lists in-frame clones only, not all of them. The table lists roughly 24,000 clones, approximately 85% of them singletons. Sequencing was performed on CD4+ or CD8+ T cells sorted from blood, taken in a trial of the OX40 agonist ivuxolimab. The source of these receptors is an adult with an advanced solid tumor such as melanoma, head and neck, liver or kidney cancer.

The rearrangement uses TRBV6-5 and TRBJ2-2; TRBD1 agrees at 8 bases. Germline V gene sequence: CDR1 MNHEY, CDR2 SVGAGI. The CDR3 is 13 residues long. The ends lost 10 bases at V and 7 bases at J; junction bases unmatched: 8. The CDR3 DNA reads as TGTGCCATCCTGGACAGGGAGCACGGGGAGCTGTTTTTT. It encodes CAILDREHGELFF.

The chain links TRBV29-1 to TRBJ1-2; D may be TRBD1 (5 bases). CDR3 length equals 16 residues. Germline V gene sequence: CDR1 SQVTM, CDR2 ANQGSEA. V was pared by 3 bases and J by 4 bases, with 21 bases between. CDR3 in DNA: TGCAGCGTTGACTCCCGCGACAGCCTAGCGGGCTATGGCTACACCTTC. This encodes CSVDSRDSLAGYGYTF.

The V and J genes are TRBV4-2 and TRBJ1-2; D not resolved. This CDR3 comprises 15 residues. CDR1 and CDR2 (germline): LGHNA, YNFKEQ. The germline V and J ends were trimmed by 4 bases and 4 bases, with 16 bases remaining between them. For the CDR3, the DNA is TGTGCCAGCAGCCTCCCGGGTGGGCGGAGCTATGGCTACACCTTC. This sequence encodes CASSLPGGRSYGYTF.

The chain uses TRBV9 and TRBJ2-7; unclear D gene. The length of the CDR3 is 13 residues. The V gene lost 2 bases and the J gene lost 4 bases, with 10 bases spanning the gap. Germline-derived CDR1 and CDR2 are SGDLS and YYNGEE. The CDR3 bases are TGTGCCAGCAGCGTCGGAGACTTTTACGAGCAGTACTTC. Translation: CASSVGDFYEQYF.

This clone appeared a few times. The gene calls are TRBV7-9 and TRBJ1-1; 7 bases fit TRBD1. Trimming took 6 bases from V and 1 from J; bases not matched to a gene: 14. Looked up from germline, CDR1 is SEHNR and CDR2 is FQNEAQ (reference sequence). The CDR3 has 17 amino acids. In DNA form, the CDR3 reads TGTGCCAGCAGTCAGAGGCTAACCGGGACAGAGAACACTGAAGCTTTCTTT. The encoded protein is CASSQRLTGTENTEAFF. The whole variable domain, remainder taken from reference TRBV7-9 and TRBJ1-1, is DTGVSQNPRHKITKRGQNVTFRCDPISEHNRLYWYRQTLGQGPEFLTYFQNEAQLEKSRLLSDRFSAERPKGSFSTLEIQRTEQGDSAMYLCASSQRLTGTENTEAFFGQGTRLTVV.

The chain carries TRBV6-5 and TRBJ1-6; D might be TRBD1 (5 bases). Trimming shortened V by 5 bases and J by 4 bases, and 12 bases separated the two germline ends. This CDR3 has 15 residues. The germline V gene encodes CDR1 MNHEY and CDR2 SVGAGI. The CDR3 region is CASSSRDGYNSPLHF. In DNA, the CDR3 is TGTGCCAGCAGTAGCCGGGACGGGTATAATTCACCCCTCCACTTT.

The chain employs TRBV6-5 and TRBJ1-5; no clear D gene. The CDR3 covers 11 residues. The germline V gene encodes CDR1 MNHEY and CDR2 SVGAGI. Trimming pared 5 bases from V and 6 bases from J, leaving 5 bases between. The CDR3 DNA reads as TGTGCCAGCAGTGCAGGTCAGCCCCAGCATTTT. Its translation: CASSAGQPQHF.

V usage is TRBV10-3 and J usage is TRBJ2-2; 8 bases agree with TRBD1. Germline assignment: CDR1 ENHRY and CDR2 SYGVKD. J gave up 6 bases and V 3 bases, and 9 bases lay outside the gene matches. The CDR3 spans 16 residues. This chain's CDR3 is CAISDPDRAIAGELFF. CDR3 sequence (DNA): TGTGCCATCAGTGACCCGGACAGGGCGATTGCCGGGGAGCTGTTTTTT.

The chain joins TRBV30 to TRBJ2-7; D may correspond to TRBD1 or TRBD2 (5 bases each). The V gene lost 2 bases and the J gene lost 4 bases, with 21 bases spanning the gap. Germline loops: CDR1 GTSNPN, CDR2 SVGIG (reference sequence). CDR3 length equals 16 residues. CDR3 amino acids: CAWSTFFGTGPYEQYF. The DNA of the CDR3 is TGTGCCTGGAGTACCTTCTTTGGGACGGGACCTTACGAGCAGTACTTC.

The rearrangement links TRBV4-1 to TRBJ1-5, with a possible D match to TRBD1 (5 bases). Germline assignment: CDR1 MGHRA and CDR2 YSYEKL. The CDR3 contains 16 residues. The V and J ends lost 0 bases and 4 bases respectively, with 13 bases between them. CDR3 amino acids: CASSQERSGSNQPQHF. In nucleotides, the CDR3 is TGCGCCAGCAGCCAAGAGAGGTCAGGGAGTAATCAGCCCCAGCATTTT.

This chain joins TRBV2 and TRBJ2-7; D gene unclear. Looked up from germline, CDR1 is SNHLY and CDR2 is FYNNEI. The CDR3 has 13 amino acids. Trimming removed 10 bases at V and 2 bases at J, with 15 bases between. The CDR3 loop reads CATQALDTYEQYF. The CDR3 region has the DNA TGTGCCACCCAGGCCCTCGACACCTACGAGCAGTACTTC. Full variable domain (outside the CDR3, taken from reference TRBV2 and TRBJ2-7): EPEVTQTPSHQVTQMGQEVILRCVPISNHLYFYWYRQILGQKVEFLVSFYNNEISEKSEIFDDQFSVERPDGSNFTLKIRSTKLEDSAMYFCATQALDTYEQYFGPGTRLTVT.

This clone was observed a single time. This chain connects TRBV15 to TRBJ2-7, with TRBD2 matching 10 bases. The CDR3 totals 15 residues. CDR1 is LNHNV and CDR2 is YYDKDF in the germline V gene (reference sequence). V trimming: 0 bases; J trimming: 7 bases; junction bases outside the gene matches: 6. The CDR3 is CATSRDLAGVYEQYF. The CDR3 DNA follows: TGTGCCACCAGCAGAGACCTAGCGGGAGTCTATGAGCAGTACTTC. Full variable domain (missing parts from reference TRBV15 and TRBJ2-7): DAMVIQNPRYQVTQFGKPVTLSCSQTLNHNVMYWYQQKSSQAPKLLFHYYDKDFNNEADTPDNFQSRRPNTSFCFLDIRSPGLGDTAMYLCATSRDLAGVYEQYFGPGTRLTVT.